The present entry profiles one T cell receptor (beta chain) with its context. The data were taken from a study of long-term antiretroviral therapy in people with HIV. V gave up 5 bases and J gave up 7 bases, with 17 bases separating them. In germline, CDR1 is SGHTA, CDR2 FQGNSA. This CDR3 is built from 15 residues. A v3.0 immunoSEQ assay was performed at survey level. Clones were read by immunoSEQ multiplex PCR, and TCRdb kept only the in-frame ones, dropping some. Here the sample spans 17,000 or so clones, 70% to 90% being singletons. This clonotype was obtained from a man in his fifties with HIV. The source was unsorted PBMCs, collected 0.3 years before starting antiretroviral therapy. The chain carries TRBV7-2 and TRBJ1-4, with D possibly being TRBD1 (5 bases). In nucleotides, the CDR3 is TGTGCCAGCAGCCAAAGGGTAGAGGGGAGTGAAAAACTGTTTTTT. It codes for CASSQRVEGSEKLFF.